The 26 T cell receptor beta chains in this list originate from one sample, sequenced in a study of blood T cell repertoires in COVID-19. Some clones are missing from TCRdb's copy, which holds only in-frame ones; the method was immunoSEQ multiplex PCR. The profile covers roughly 140,000 clones, with about 82% appearing a single time and approximately 2.7% taken by the ten largest. The sample taken for sequencing was peripheral blood. The receptors shown here come from a woman aged 40 to 55 with active or convalescent COVID-19.

The chain employs TRBV24-1 and TRBJ2-7; 12 nucleotides align to TRBD1. V gave up 6 bases and J gave up 6 bases; unmatched junction bases: 5. This CDR3 is built from 14 residues. The germline V gene encodes CDR1 KGHDR and CDR2 SFDVKD. The CDR3 loop reads CATSSGQGAREQYF. The CDR3 DNA reads as TGTGCCACCAGTTCGGGACAGGGGGCTCGCGAGCAGTACTTC.

The chain has TRBV28 and TRBJ1-5; 8 bases line up with TRBD1. Germline CDR1 and CDR2: MDHEN and SYDVKM. The junction had 12 bases not matched to a gene; V was cut back by 4 bases and J by 4 bases. The CDR3 length is 17 residues. The CDR3 sequence is CASSSRVRGPRNQPQHF. The CDR3, as DNA: TGTGCCAGCAGTTCAAGGGTCAGGGGGCCCCGGAATCAGCCCCAGCATTTT.

On this clone: Other DNA sequences in this sample translate to the same CDR3. This chain uses TRBV5-1 with TRBJ1-5; D is ambiguous. The CDR3 has 15 residues. The germline gives CDR1 SGHRS, CDR2 YFSETQ. Trimming removed 0 bases at V and 4 bases at J, with 11 bases between. The CDR3 protein is CASSLGAGGNQPQHF. CDR3 bases: TGCGCCAGCAGCTTGGGGGCGGGCGGAAATCAGCCCCAGCATTTT.

The chain links TRBV6-6 to TRBJ1-4, with D maybe TRBD1 (5 bases). CDR3 length: 11 residues. Germline V CDR1 and CDR2: MNHNY, SVGAGI (reference sequence). The ends were cut back, 6 bases at V and 7 bases at J, with 6 bases in the middle. CDR3 loop: CASRGGEKLFF. In nucleotides, the CDR3 is TGTGCCAGCAGGGGGGGTGAAAAACTGTTTTTT.

The rearrangement links TRBV9 to TRBJ1-1; D possibly corresponds to TRBD1 (6 bases). Looked up from germline, CDR1 is SGDLS and CDR2 is YYNGEE. The CDR3 consists of 14 residues. Deletions cut 5 bases from V and 4 bases from J, with 15 bases between. The CDR3 loop is CASSSRSGATEAFF. The CDR3 DNA follows: TGTGCCAGCAGTTCGAGGTCAGGGGCCACTGAAGCTTTCTTT.

This rearrangement joins TRBV27 to TRBJ1-2, with D unclear. CDR1 is MNHEY and CDR2 is SMNVEV in the germline V gene (reference sequence). Trimming removed 0 bases from V and 3 bases from J, with 17 bases in between. CDR3 size: 17 residues. CDR3 sequence (DNA): TGTGCCAGCAGTTTATCGTCCCGGGTTTTGGAAGACTATGGCTACACCTTC. Translation: CASSLSSRVLEDYGYTF.

This clone was seen once. V gene TRBV10-3 combines with J gene TRBJ1-2, with D possibly being TRBD1 (6 bases). V was cut by 5 bases and J by 8 bases, with 18 bases left in between. Germline CDR1 and CDR2: ENHRY and SYGVKD. The CDR3 extends over 14 amino acids. The CDR3 reads CAISTGTADWGYTF. DNA for the CDR3: TGTGCCATCAGTACAGGGACGGCGGACTGGGGCTACACCTTC.

J is TRBJ1-4 and V is TRBV28, with 9 bases matching TRBD1. J was trimmed by 6 bases and V by 7 bases; bases with no gene match: 3. This CDR3 contains 13 residues. Germline CDR1 is MDHEN and CDR2 is SYDVKM. CDR3 region: CASTGQGDEKLFF. In DNA form, the CDR3 reads TGTGCCAGCACGGGACAGGGAGATGAAAAACTGTTTTTT.

The chain combines TRBV6-2 or TRBV6-3 with TRBJ1-2; a weak D match, TRBD1 (5 bases). The CDR3 is 17 residues long. Trimming took 4 bases from V and 0 from J, leaving 18 bases between them. Germline CDR1 is MNHEY and CDR2 is SVGEGT. CDR3 in DNA: TGTGCCAGCAGTTCAACAGGCCGTATCCTAGCTAACTATGGCTACACCTTC. Translated, it gives CASSSTGRILANYGYTF.

The chain has TRBV7-2 and TRBJ2-1; 7 bases align to TRBD2. The CDR3 covers 16 residues. Per germline, CDR1 SGHTA and CDR2 FQGNSA. V was pared by 1 base and J by 3 bases, with 6 bases of the junction left unmatched. The chain's CDR3 is CASSLVYGGGYNEQFF. CDR3 DNA: TGTGCCAGCAGCTTAGTATATGGCGGGGGCTACAATGAGCAGTTCTTC.

The rearrangement uses TRBV7-6 and TRBJ2-1; D gene uncertain. This CDR3 has 11 residues. Between the trimmed V and J ends, which lost 5 bases and 8 bases, there was a span of 7 bases. Germline lookup yields CDR1 SGHVS and CDR2 FNYEAQ. The CDR3 protein is CASSRQDEQFF. For the CDR3, the DNA is TGTGCCAGCAGCCGCCAGGATGAGCAGTTCTTC. Full variable domain (missing parts from reference TRBV7-6 and TRBJ2-1): GAGVSQSPRYKVTKRGQDVALRCDPISGHVSLYWYRQALGQGPEFLTYFNYEAQQDKSGLPNDRFSAERPEGSISTLTIQRTEQRDSAMYRCASSRQDEQFFGPGTRLTVL.

The count of this clone is one. The chain is built from TRBV11-2 and TRBJ1-2; TRBD1 might be the D (6 bases). The V end was cut by 3 bases, the J end by 8 bases, with 10 bases between. Germline loops: CDR1 SGHAT, CDR2 FQNNGV. This CDR3 is built from 12 residues. The DNA of the CDR3 is TGTGCCAGCAGCTTCGAGAGGGGGGGCTACACCTTC. It encodes CASSFERGGYTF.

The rearrangement links TRBV6-5 to TRBJ1-2; the D gene is possibly TRBD1 (6 bases). Trimming took 6 bases from V and 2 from J, leaving 10 bases between them. This CDR3 comprises 13 residues. Looked up from germline, CDR1 is MNHEY and CDR2 is SVGAGI. CDR3 sequence reads: CASRGAGNYGYTF. The CDR3 nucleotides read TGTGCCAGCAGGGGGGCAGGGAACTATGGCTACACCTTC.

The chain employs TRBV18 and TRBJ2-3, with 16 bases aligning to TRBD2. The germline CDR1 and CDR2 sequences are KGHSH and LQKENI. Unmatched junction bases numbered 11, after V lost 3 bases and J lost 2 bases. The CDR3 spans 20 residues. The CDR3 DNA reads as TGTGCCAGCTCACCTTTAGGGACTAGCGGGAGGGCCCTCGCCACAGATACGCAGTATTTT. Translating it yields CASSPLGTSGRALATDTQYF.

In its sample, this clone was seen a few times. This chain uses TRBV11-2 with TRBJ1-1; unclear D gene. This CDR3 comprises 14 residues. V was trimmed by 5 bases and J by 1 base, leaving 11 bases between them. Germline V gene lookup returns CDR1 SGHAT and CDR2 FQNNGV. The chain's CDR3 is CASSPDGANTEAFF. The CDR3 bases are TGTGCCAGCAGCCCTGACGGAGCGAACACTGAAGCTTTCTTT.

The genes are TRBV25-1 and TRBJ2-7; 9 bases align to TRBD1. The germline gives CDR1 MGHDK, CDR2 SYGVNS. The CDR3 spans 16 residues. With 4 bases clipped from V and 4 bases from J, the junction kept 11 bases outside the gene matches. The CDR3, as DNA: TGTGCCAGCAGTGGGTTCGGGGACAGGGTCGGATACGAGCAGTACTTC. Residues: CASSGFGDRVGYEQYF.

This chain joins TRBV7-9 and TRBJ2-7, with 9 bases fitting TRBD2. CDR1 SEHNR and CDR2 FQNEAQ come from the germline V gene (reference sequence). V shed 5 bases and J 3 bases; nucleotides not matched to a gene: 5. CDR3 size: 14 residues. The CDR3 DNA reads TGTGCCAGCAGCCCCCGTAGCGGGAGCTACGAGCAGTACTTC. It encodes CASSPRSGSYEQYF.

The chain recombines TRBV6-5 with TRBJ2-2; TRBD1 matches 9 bases. The germline CDR1 and CDR2 sequences are MNHEY and SVGAGI. This CDR3 is 15 amino acids long. After removal of 6 bases from V and 5 bases from J, the junction contained 7 bases not matched to a gene. CDR3 nucleotides: TGTGCCAGCAGGCCCCGGGACAGGGTAACCGGGGAGCTGTTTTTT. Protein product: CASRPRDRVTGELFF.

This chain links TRBV6-5 with TRBJ2-7, with TRBD1 identical over 10 bases. The V gene's germline CDR1 is MNHEY and CDR2 SVGAGI. This CDR3 has 14 amino acids. V lost 5 bases, J lost 5 bases, and 6 bases stayed unmatched. CDR3 protein: CASSPGQGYHEQYF. As DNA, the CDR3 is TGTGCCAGCAGTCCGGGACAGGGGTACCACGAGCAGTACTTC.

The chain employs TRBV6-2 or TRBV6-3 and TRBJ2-1; D is ambiguous. Germline-derived CDR1 and CDR2 are MNHEY and SVGEGT. CDR3 size: 18 residues. V was cut by 0 bases and J by 0 bases, with 15 bases left in between. The CDR3, as DNA: TGTGCCAGCAGTTACTCGAAAAAGTCCCTGAGCTCCTACAATGAGCAGTTCTTC. Residues: CASSYSKKSLSSYNEQFF.

This sequence joins TRBV30 and TRBJ1-5; D is uncertain. Between the trimmed V and J ends, which lost 2 bases and 0 bases, there was a span of 11 bases. The CDR3 runs to 15 residues. Germline V CDR1 and CDR2: GTSNPN, SVGIG (reference sequence). The DNA of the CDR3 is TGTGCCTGGAGTAGTGAGTCCGTTAGCAATCAGCCCCAGCATTTT. Translating gives CAWSSESVSNQPQHF. Full variable domain (remainder filled in from reference TRBV30 and TRBJ1-5): SQTIHQWPATLVQPVGSPLSLECTVEGTSNPNLYWYRQAAGRGLQLLFYSVGIGQISSEVPQNLSASRPQDRQFILSSKKLLLSDSGFYLCAWSSESVSNQPQHFGDGTRLSIL.

This chain links TRBV7-2 with TRBJ1-2, with D hard to call. CDR3 length: 10 residues. The V end lost 10 bases, the J end lost 3 bases, and 6 bases lay between the germline ends. The V gene's germline CDR1 is SGHTA and CDR2 FQGNSA. CDR3 nucleotides: TGTGCCACGGGTGACTATGGCTACACCTTC. It is translated as CATGDYGYTF.

The chain's CDR3 is CASSFMTENTGELFF. The CDR3 bases are TGCGCCAGCAGCTTCATGACTGAGAACACCGGGGAGCTGTTTTTT. The rearrangement links TRBV5-1 to TRBJ2-2; D ambiguous. Germline-derived CDR1 and CDR2 are SGHRS and YFSETQ. The CDR3 is made up of 15 amino acids. The germline V and J ends were trimmed by 2 bases and 1 base, with 9 bases remaining between them.

The genes are TRBV20-1 and TRBJ1-1; perhaps TRBD1 as D (6 bases). The germline V and J ends were trimmed by 3 bases and 7 bases, with 9 bases remaining between them. Germline loops: CDR1 DFQATT, CDR2 SNEGSKA (reference sequence). This CDR3 has 11 residues. Here the CDR3 reads CSAREDSEAFF. The CDR3 DNA sequence: TGCAGTGCTAGGGAGGACAGTGAAGCTTTCTTT.

V and J are TRBV6-5 and TRBJ1-2; 10 bases are a match to TRBD1. Trimming cost V 0 bases and J 7 bases; bases outside gene matches: 5. Germline CDR1 and CDR2: MNHEY and SVGAGI. This CDR3 is 15 amino acids long. The chain's CDR3 is CASSYSPGQGFGYTF. CDR3 nucleotides: TGTGCCAGCAGTTACTCTCCGGGACAGGGGTTTGGCTACACCTTC.

This chain connects TRBV18 to TRBJ1-4, with D perhaps TRBD1 (6 bases). The CDR3 totals 17 residues. Trimming took 3 bases from V and 0 from J, leaving 14 bases between them. Germline CDR1 KGHSH, CDR2 LQKENI. CDR3 loop: CASSPIRQAATNEKLFF. As DNA, the CDR3 is TGTGCCAGCTCACCGATCCGACAGGCTGCAACTAATGAAAAACTGTTTTTT.